Listed here are 27 T cell receptor beta chains from one sample, sequenced in a study of cytomegalovirus exposure and HLA in healthy donors. Researchers ran the PCR with 60 Vbeta and 13 Jbeta primers. The assay was immunoSEQ multiplex PCR, and TCRdb's table has in-frame clones only and misses some. Among approximately 160,000 clones listed, more than 70% were seen once. The sequencing input was PBMCs. The receptors stem from a male donor in good health and CMV-seronegative.

In this sample, this clone turned up a few times. The chain links TRBV9 to TRBJ1-2, with D possibly matching TRBD1 (6 bases). V shed 3 bases and J shed 2 bases, with 11 bases lying between them. Germline loops: CDR1 SGDLS, CDR2 YYNGEE. The CDR3 is made up of 14 amino acids. The CDR3 DNA follows: TGTGCCAGCAGCGAGGGGGGGGGCAACTATGGCTACACCTTC. Protein product: CASSEGGGNYGYTF.

This chain connects TRBV7-2 to TRBJ1-4, with D uncertain. V was pared by 8 bases and J by 0 bases, with 10 bases between. Germline-derived CDR1 and CDR2 are SGHTA and FQGNSA. The CDR3 loop spans 14 amino acids. Written as DNA, the CDR3 is TGTGCCAGCCAGCGATCAGCAACTAATGAAAAACTGTTTTTT. This codes for CASQRSATNEKLFF. The full variable domain, in which reference TRBV7-2 and TRBJ1-4 provide the parts outside the CDR3, is GAGVSQSPSNKVTEKGKDVELRCDPISGHTALYWYRQSLGQGLEFLIYFQGNSAPDKSGLPSDRFSAERTGGSVSTLTIQRTQQEDSAVYLCASQRSATNEKLFFGSGTQLSVL.

The V and J genes are TRBV14 and TRBJ1-2; D perhaps matches TRBD1 (6 bases). The CDR3 has 15 amino acids. V lost 1 base, J lost 2 bases, and 11 bases lay in between. Germline V gene lookup returns CDR1 SGHDN and CDR2 FVKESK. CDR3 DNA sequence: TGTGCCAGCAGCCAAGTGGACAGCCGAAACTATGGCTACACCTTC. This gives the protein CASSQVDSRNYGYTF. The full variable domain, rest sourced from reference TRBV14 and TRBJ1-2, is EAGVTQFPSHSVIEKGQTVTLRCDPISGHDNLYWYRRVMGKEIKFLLHFVKESKQDESGMPNNRFLAERTGGTYSTLKVQPAELEDSGVYFCASSQVDSRNYGYTFGSGTRLTVV.

The rearrangement joins TRBV28 to TRBJ2-3; D gene unclear. The V gene lost 6 bases and the J gene lost 6 bases, with 10 bases spanning the gap. Germline V gene sequence: CDR1 MDHEN, CDR2 SYDVKM. This CDR3 spans 12 amino acids. CDR3 sequence reads: CASSYFSDTQYF. The CDR3 region has the DNA TGTGCCAGCAGCTACTTTTCCGATACGCAGTATTTT.

This clone was detected a few times. The chain recombines TRBV7-3 with TRBJ2-1; 11 nucleotides line up with TRBD1. The CDR3 length is 14 residues. The V gene's germline CDR1 is SGHTA and CDR2 FQGTGA. The V segment lost 5 bases and the J segment 8 bases; nucleotides outside the gene matches: 5. The CDR3 loop reads CASSPRTGGDEQFF. Here the CDR3 DNA reads TGTGCCAGCAGCCCGAGGACAGGGGGCGATGAGCAGTTCTTC.

The chain joins TRBV11-2 to TRBJ2-1; 10 nucleotides align to TRBD1. The CDR3 totals 16 residues. Trimming removed 5 bases from V and 6 bases from J; junction bases left unmatched: 10. The V gene's germline CDR1 is SGHAT and CDR2 FQNNGV. The CDR3 loop reads CASSPFAGQGSNEQFF. Written as DNA, the CDR3 is TGTGCCAGCAGCCCCTTTGCGGGACAGGGGAGCAATGAGCAGTTCTTC.

Worth noting for this clone: At the DNA level, this CDR3 is encoded by other sequences in the same sample as well. J is TRBJ2-1 and V is TRBV27, with 9 bases matching TRBD2. J gave up 6 bases and V 3 bases, and 6 bases lay outside the gene matches. CDR3 length: 15 amino acids. The V gene's germline CDR1 is MNHEY and CDR2 SMNVEV (reference sequence). The CDR3 DNA reads TGTGCCAGCAGTTTGCGGGCGGGGGGGCCCAATGAGCAGTTCTTC. The encoded protein is CASSLRAGGPNEQFF.

The V gene is TRBV9, the J gene TRBJ2-2, with TRBD1 identical over 7 bases. Germline-derived CDR1 and CDR2 are SGDLS and YYNGEE. V lost 3 bases to trimming and J lost 0 bases; unmatched junction nucleotides: 2. The CDR3 length is 15 residues. CDR3 nucleotide sequence: TGTGCCAGCAGCGACAGGGGTACGAACACCGGGGAGCTGTTTTTT. This translates into CASSDRGTNTGELFF.

The chain employs TRBV18 and TRBJ1-5, with TRBD1 matching over 9 bases. The CDR3 spans 15 residues. Per germline, CDR1 KGHSH and CDR2 LQKENI. J lost 8 bases, V lost 3 bases, and 8 bases had no gene match. CDR3 region: CASSPADRGVKPQHF. In DNA, the CDR3 is TGTGCCAGCTCACCCGCGGACAGGGGTGTTAAGCCCCAGCATTTT. The full variable domain, in which reference TRBV18 and TRBJ1-5 provide the parts outside the CDR3, is NAGVMQNPRHLVRRRGQEARLRCSPMKGHSHVYWYRQLPEEGLKFMVYLQKENIIDESGMPKERFSAEFPKEGPSILRIQQVVRGDSAAYFCASSPADRGVKPQHFGDGTRLSIL.

The chain has TRBV19 and TRBJ2-1; 10 bases agree with TRBD2. V shed 0 bases and J 12 bases; nucleotides not matched to a gene: 8. CDR1 LNHDA and CDR2 SQIVND come from the germline V gene (reference sequence). The CDR3 loop spans 15 amino acids. The CDR3 is CASSIDDSGGSVQFF. The DNA for the CDR3 is TGTGCCAGTAGTATAGATGATAGCGGGGGGTCGGTGCAGTTCTTC. Full variable domain (rest looked up from reference TRBV19 and TRBJ2-1): DGGITQSPKYLFRKEGQNVTLSCEQNLNHDAMYWYRQDPGQGLRLIYYSQIVNDFQKGDIAEGYSVSREKKESFPLTVTSAQKNPTAFYLCASSIDDSGGSVQFFGPGTRLTVL.

The chain carries TRBV13 and TRBJ2-5, with 13 positions matching TRBD2. Per germline, CDR1 PRHDT and CDR2 FYEKMQ (reference sequence). The CDR3 extends over 15 amino acids. The J segment lost 2 bases and the V segment lost 4 bases, leaving 1 base of the junction unmatched. The DNA of the CDR3 is TGTGCCAGCAGCTCGACTAGCGGGGGGCAAGAGACCCAGTACTTC. The encoded protein is CASSSTSGGQETQYF.

This clone showed up just a few times. The chain joins TRBV19 to TRBJ1-3; D might be TRBD1 (6 bases). There are 15 residues in the CDR3. Trimming removed 3 bases from V and 4 bases from J, with 13 bases in between. The germline V gene encodes CDR1 LNHDA and CDR2 SQIVND (reference sequence). CDR3 residues: CASSISARGGNTIYF. DNA for the CDR3: TGTGCCAGTAGTATTTCGGCCAGGGGAGGAAACACCATATATTTT.

The chain links TRBV9 to TRBJ2-1, with no clear D. This CDR3 region has 15 residues. Trimming removed 4 bases at V and 4 bases at J, with 15 bases between. Germline V gene lookup returns CDR1 SGDLS and CDR2 YYNGEE. The CDR3 coding sequence is TGTGCCAGCAGCCCCAGACAAGGTGAATACAATGAGCAGTTCTTC. Translation: CASSPRQGEYNEQFF.

V usage is TRBV6-1 and J usage is TRBJ2-2; tentatively, D is TRBD2 (6 bases). CDR1 and CDR2 from the germline V gene are MNHNS and SASEGT. The ends were cut back, 10 bases at V and 1 base at J, with 16 bases in the middle. The CDR3 extends over 15 amino acids. The CDR3 region has the DNA TGTGCCACGGTCGGGGGAGTGAGGAACACCGGGGAGCTGTTTTTT. Its translation is CATVGGVRNTGELFF.

J is TRBJ2-5 and V is TRBV5-1; 14 bases are shared with TRBD2. Germline loops: CDR1 SGHRS, CDR2 YFSETQ. The CDR3 is 16 residues long. With 3 bases clipped from V and 2 bases from J, the junction kept 3 bases outside the gene matches. CDR3 sequence (DNA): TGCGCCAGCAGCTCCGGGACTAGCGGGGGTCAAGAGACCCAGTACTTC. Translation gives CASSSGTSGGQETQYF.

The chain couples TRBV21-1 to TRBJ2-5; TRBD1, as called in the table, went unchecked against the DNA. TRBV21-1 corresponds to a pseudogene. The CDR3 extends over 17 amino acids. CDR3 residues: CASSKLRSRVSGETQYF. The DNA for the CDR3 is TGTGCCAGCAGCAAATTGCGTTCCAGGGTGAGTGGAGAGACCCAGTACTTC.

The V and J genes are TRBV9 and TRBJ2-1; 10 bases map to TRBD2. CDR3 length: 15 amino acids. J lost 5 bases, V lost 2 bases, and 4 bases had no gene match. From germline, CDR1 is SGDLS and CDR2 YYNGEE. CDR3 loop: CASSVLGTSDNEQFF. CDR3 in DNA: TGTGCCAGCAGCGTTCTCGGGACTAGCGACAATGAGCAGTTCTTC.

The gene calls are TRBV6-7 and TRBJ2-1; D might be TRBD2 (7 bases). TRBV6-7 is an ORF, with its function uncertain. CDR3 length: 16 amino acids. V was clipped by 2 bases and J by 5 bases, with 16 bases between them. As DNA, the CDR3 is TGTGCCAGCAGTTACCCGGGGGGCCGCCCCGACAATGAGCAGTTCTTC. As protein: CASSYPGGRPDNEQFF.

The DNA of the CDR3 is TGTGCCAGCAGCCCGATGGCTAGCGGGAGGGGACCGAACACCGGGGAGCTGTTTTTT. Protein sequence: CASSPMASGRGPNTGELFF. J is TRBJ2-2 and V is TRBV7-3; 12 bases align to TRBD2. The CDR3 runs 19 residues. Trimming removed 5 bases from V and 0 bases from J; junction bases left unmatched: 10. In germline, CDR1 is SGHTA, CDR2 FQGTGA.

As to this clone: A junction boundary mismatches the germline segment, possibly from a read error. The genes are TRBV7-9 and TRBJ1-5, with a weak D call TRBD1 (6 bases). Germline assignment: CDR1 SEHNR and CDR2 FQNEAQ (reference sequence). This CDR3 has 14 amino acids. DNA of the CDR3: TGTGCCAGCAGCCCATGGGGGGGCAACCAGCCCCAGCATTTT. Translated, it gives CASSPWGGNQPQHF. Variable domain in full (rest from reference TRBV7-9 and TRBJ1-5): DTGVSQNPRHKITKRGQNVTFRCDPISEHNRLYWYRQTLGQGPEFLTYFQNEAQLEKSRLLSDRFSAERPKGSFSTLEIQRTEQGDSAMYLCASSPWGGNQPQHFGDGTRLSIL.

The rearrangement joins TRBV5-4 to TRBJ2-1; maybe TRBD2 (5 bases). The V end was cut by 2 bases, the J end by 4 bases, with 7 bases between. The CDR3 sequence is 13 residues long. Germline assignment: CDR1 SGHNT and CDR2 YYREEE (reference sequence). The CDR3 nucleotides read TGTGCCAGCAGCTTCCGGGGTTACAATGAGCAGTTCTTC. It translates to CASSFRGYNEQFF.

This clone was detected only once. The V call is TRBV4-1, the J call TRBJ1-5; D is uncertain. V was shortened by 1 base and J by 5 bases, with 12 bases between the two germline ends. CDR1 MGHRA and CDR2 YSYEKL come from the germline V gene. The CDR3 is 15 amino acids. The CDR3 region is CASSQVRGSDQPQHF. Written as DNA, the CDR3 is TGCGCCAGCAGCCAAGTGCGGGGATCCGATCAGCCCCAGCATTTT.

This clone was seen just once. V usage is TRBV28 and J usage is TRBJ2-5, with 7 nucleotides matching TRBD1. The CDR3 has 14 amino acids. V lost 3 bases, J lost 5 bases, and 6 bases stayed unmatched. The germline V gene has CDR1 MDHEN and CDR2 SYDVKM. This CDR3 is CASSLGTVQETQYF. As DNA, the CDR3 is TGTGCCAGCAGTTTGGGGACAGTACAGGAGACCCAGTACTTC.

The chain joins TRBV7-9 to TRBJ2-3; TRBD2 matches at 10 bases. V lost 5 bases and J lost 2; bases outside the gene matches: 4. Per the germline V gene, CDR1 is SEHNR and CDR2 is FQNEAQ (reference sequence). This CDR3 contains 15 residues. This CDR3 is CASSPGLADTDTQYF. For the CDR3, the DNA is TGTGCCAGCAGCCCTGGACTAGCGGACACAGATACGCAGTATTTT.

The chain employs TRBV6-4 and TRBJ2-4; 15 nucleotides line up with TRBD2. The CDR3 has 14 residues. With V trimmed by 8 bases and J by 8 bases, 4 bases remained unmatched. Germline CDR1 and CDR2: MRHNA and SNTAGT. The CDR3 DNA reads TGTGCCAGCGATGGGACTAGCGGGAGGTACATTCAGTACTTC. Its protein is CASDGTSGRYIQYF.

The V call is TRBV19, the J call TRBJ2-7; D might be TRBD2 (5 bases). The V gene lost 3 bases and the J gene lost 3 bases, with 12 bases spanning the gap. From germline, CDR1 is LNHDA and CDR2 SQIVND (reference sequence). The CDR3 totals 14 residues. Here the CDR3 DNA reads TGTGCCAGTAGTATTTCCGCGGCGGGCTACGAGCAGTACTTC. Translated, it gives CASSISAAGYEQYF.

This sequence joins TRBV5-4 and TRBJ2-2; 9 bases are shared with TRBD2. The V gene's germline CDR1 is SGHNT and CDR2 YYREEE (reference sequence). There are 18 residues in the CDR3. V was clipped by 1 base and J by 6 bases; unmatched bases: 13. For the CDR3, the DNA is TGTGCCAGCAGCTTGACTGTCTGGGCGGGAGGGCCTGCCGGGGAGCTGTTTTTT. As protein: CASSLTVWAGGPAGELFF.